Listed here are 10 T cell receptor beta chains from one sample, sequenced in a study of patients and donors after allogeneic stem cell transplantation (dated by TCRdb to the early 2020s). Preparation of the library involved RT-PCR. TCRdb records NextSeq 550 as the sequencer. TCRdb's own reprocessing of the public reads used fastp at Q25 and MiXCR and kept productive beta chains. All rows with the same CDR3 protein become a single entry with the most common DNA and genes. This sample has 400,000 to 450,000 distinct CDR3 sequences in its table, and roughly 17% of those were observed once. The top ten clonotypes cover just over 7% of the sample. The sample comprised blood, either unsorted or a sorted T cell fraction (not recorded which). The receptors shown here come from a human donor who was either an allogeneic HSCT recipient or a stem cell or donor lymphocyte infusion donor (not recorded which). It is not recorded whose cells these are; they may come from a transplant donor.

This clonotype was seen more than once but under ten times. The chain employs TRBV7-9 and TRBJ1-1; 11 bases match TRBD1. From germline, CDR1 is SEHNR and CDR2 FQNEAQ (reference sequence). The CDR3 is 15 residues long. After removal of 4 bases from V and 4 bases from J, the junction contained 5 bases not matched to a gene. For the CDR3, the DNA is TGTGCCAGCAGCTATACCGGGACAGGGGGCACTGAAGCTTTCTTT. It is translated as CASSYTGTGGTEAFF.

Only a few counts were recorded for this clonotype. J is TRBJ2-6 and V is TRBV4-2; maybe TRBD1 (6 bases). CDR1 is LGHNA and CDR2 is YNFKEQ in the germline V gene. There are 16 residues in the CDR3. Deletions cut 4 bases from V and 1 base from J, with 11 bases between. CDR3 sequence (DNA): TGTGCCAGCAGCCCCAGGGGAGCATCTGGGGCCAACGTCCTGACTTTC. This encodes CASSPRGASGANVLTF.

A few counts support this clonotype. The chain is built from TRBV4-1 and TRBJ1-6; no firm D call. The CDR3 is 15 residues long. Germline CDR1 MGHRA, CDR2 YSYEKL. Trimming left V 0 bases short and J 7 bases short, with 10 bases between. The CDR3 coding sequence is TGCGCCAGCAGCCAAGAGGCGCTGATGAATTCACCCCTCCACTTT. Its translation is CASSQEALMNSPLHF.

The V gene is TRBV11-3, the J gene TRBJ2-7, with a possible D match to TRBD1 (5 bases). Per germline, CDR1 SGHNT and CDR2 YENEEA. Between the trimmed V and J ends, which lost 1 base and 6 bases, there was a span of 10 bases. This CDR3 is built from 13 residues. CDR3 sequence (DNA): TGTGCCAGCAGCTTAGCAGGGTGGAGCGAGCAGTACTTC. It encodes CASSLAGWSEQYF.

In DNA, the CDR3 is TGCGCCAGCAGCCAGGGGCTGGGAGATACGCAGTATTTT. It encodes CASSQGLGDTQYF. The chain employs TRBV4-1 and TRBJ2-3; possible D gene TRBD1, 5 bases. V lost 3 bases and J lost 5, with 9 bases in between. There are 13 residues in the CDR3. Germline lookup yields CDR1 MGHRA and CDR2 YSYEKL.

The chain carries TRBV5-1 and TRBJ2-1; D uncertain. Germline loops: CDR1 SGHRS, CDR2 YFSETQ. The germline V and J ends were trimmed by 0 bases and 9 bases, with 7 bases remaining between them. The CDR3 contains 12 residues. The CDR3 bases are TGCGCCAGCAGCTTGGGGGAAGGTGAGCAGTTCTTC. This gives the protein CASSLGEGEQFF.

This clonotype was seen once. V is TRBV20-1 and J is TRBJ2-5; the match to TRBD2 covers 8 bases. This CDR3 comprises 13 residues. With V trimmed by 8 bases and J by 5 bases, 10 bases remained unmatched. Germline lookup yields CDR1 DFQATT and CDR2 SNEGSKA (reference sequence). The chain's CDR3 is CSSPPGGVETQYF. CDR3 DNA: TGCAGTTCTCCCCCCGGGGGGGTTGAGACCCAGTACTTC.

The V and J genes are TRBV5-5 and TRBJ2-5; no definite D call. The V end lost 1 base, the J end lost 2 bases, and 9 bases lay between the germline ends. CDR1 and CDR2 from the germline V gene are SGHKS and YYEKEE (reference sequence). CDR3 length equals 14 residues. The DNA of the CDR3 is TGTGCCAGCAGCTTGAGCAGACCTCAAGAGACCCAGTACTTC. Amino acid sequence: CASSLSRPQETQYF.

The chain recombines TRBV9 with TRBJ2-1; D may be TRBD1 (6 bases). The CDR3 has 15 residues. Trimming stripped 3 bases from V and 7 bases from J, with 17 bases between. Per the germline V gene, CDR1 is SGDLS and CDR2 is YYNGEE. The CDR3 sequence: CASSALVTGRNEQFF. The CDR3 region has the DNA TGTGCCAGCAGCGCACTCGTGACAGGAAGGAATGAGCAGTTCTTC.

The J gene is TRBJ1-1, the V gene TRBV5-1; D call uncertain. Trimming removed 0 bases at V and 1 base at J, with 10 bases between. This CDR3 is 15 amino acids long. From germline, CDR1 is SGHRS and CDR2 YFSETQ. In DNA form, the CDR3 reads TGCGCCAGCAGCTTGGGGCAGACCCCGAACACTGAAGCTTTCTTT. It translates to CASSLGQTPNTEAFF.